This is a list of T cell receptor beta chains from one sample in a study of T cells in narcolepsy. The table came from immunoSEQ multiplex PCR; TCRdb's copy has only in-frame clones and leaves some out. The sample consists of about 12,000 clones, around 94% of them appearing once. Sequences were obtained from CD45RA- memory CD4+ T cells from PBMCs. The receptors derive from a human donor with narcolepsy. Both conserved end residues are part of each CDR3. Each record gives: clone size, J gene, V gene, D gene, CDR3 DNA, CDR3 protein. D genes are given only for firm matches. For some rows the clone size is stated as once, few or many, or as a class when expanded; others skip it.

>NA|TRBJ1-2|TRBV30|NA
TGTGCCCTACCCCACAGGGCAGCTAACTATGGCTACACCTTC
CALPHRAANYGYTF
>NA|TRBJ2-2|TRBV18|NA
TGTGCCAGCTCACCACGACCCCGCGGGGACGGGGGCACCGGGGAGCTGTTTTTT
CASSPRPRGDGGTGELFF
>NA|TRBJ1-1|TRBV10-1|NA
TGCGCCAGCAGTGAGTCGAACAGGGAAGCTTTCTTT
CASSESNREAFF
>few|TRBJ2-5|TRBV5-1|NA
TGCGCCAGCAGCTTAAAAGAGACCCAGTACTTC
CASSLKETQYF
>once|TRBJ1-5|TRBV2|NA
TGTGCCAGCAGAAGAGGTCAGCCCCAGCATTTT
CASRRGQPQHF
>NA|TRBJ1-1|TRBV15|NA
TGTGCCACCACCGCAGGGGACAACACTGAAGCTTTCTTT
CATTAGDNTEAFF
>NA|TRBJ2-7|TRBV29-1|NA
TGCAGCGTTGTAGTCACCAGCTCCTACGAGCAGTACTTC
CSVVVTSSYEQYF
>once|TRBJ1-2|TRBV25-1|NA
TGTGCCAGCAGTGAATATGATTGGGGGCTATCCTCCGGCTACACCTTC
CASSEYDWGLSSGYTF
>once|TRBJ2-5|TRBV6-6|NA
TGTGCCTCCCGGGGAGAGTGGTTGGAGACCCAGTACTTC
CASRGEWLETQYF
>NA|TRBJ2-3|TRBV11-2|NA
TGTGCCAGCAGCTCCTACACAGATACGCAGTATTTT
CASSSYTDTQYF
>NA|TRBJ2-2|TRBV5-1|TRBD2
TGCGCCAGCAGCTCCCTCGGCGGGAGGGGCACCGGGGAGCTGTTTTTT
CASSSLGGRGTGELFF
>NA|TRBJ1-1|TRBV18|NA
TGTGCCAGCTCACCCAATAGGTTCGTTTCGAACACTGAAGCTTTCTTT
CASSPNRFVSNTEAFF
>NA|TRBJ1-2|TRBV19|TRBD1
TGTGCCAGTGAACCGGGACAGGCCTATGGCTACACCTTC
CASEPGQAYGYTF
>NA|TRBJ2-3|TRBV5-4|TRBD2
TGTGCCAGCAGCGGAAAAGGACTAGCGGGGGGTGCAGATACGCAGTATTTT
CASSGKGLAGGADTQYF
>NA|TRBJ1-1|TRBV2|NA
TGTGCCAGCAACAATGGGGAATGGGGGGCCGCAGAAGCTTTCTTT
CASNNGEWGAAEAFF
>once|TRBJ2-5|TRBV18|NA
TGTGCCAGCTCACCACCTAATAGCGACAGCCAAGAGACCCAGTACTTC
CASSPPNSDSQETQYF
>NA|TRBJ2-3|TRBV7-3|NA
TGTGCCAGCAGCAGGACTCACACAGATACGCAGTATTTT
CASSRTHTDTQYF
>NA|TRBJ1-2|TRBV5-4|NA
TGTGCCAGCAGCTTGGGCGCATCTTATGGCTACACCTTC
CASSLGASYGYTF
>NA|TRBJ1-4|TRBV7-9|NA
TGTGCCAGCAGCCCAGGACAGAATGAAAAACTGTTTTTT
CASSPGQNEKLFF
>NA|TRBJ2-1|TRBV11-1|NA
TGTGCCAGCAGCTTATATGCCGGGGGGCCCTCGGTCAATGAGCAGTTCTTC
CASSLYAGGPSVNEQFF
>NA|TRBJ1-5|TRBV2|TRBD1
TGTGCCAGCAGTGTTTTAGGACAGGGTAAGCATTTT
CASSVLGQGKHF
>NA|TRBJ2-2|TRBV5-4|NA
TGTGCCAGCAGCGATAACAACAGGGTCGGGGTGGGGGAGCTGTTTTTT
CASSDNNRVGVGELFF
>NA|TRBJ1-1|TRBV10-1|NA
TGCGCCAGCAGTGCCGGCATGAACACTGAAGCTTTCTTT
CASSAGMNTEAFF
>NA|TRBJ1-1|TRBV6-1|NA
TGTGCCAGCAGTGAAGGGTTTCCGGGGACACAGGCTTTCTTT
CASSEGFPGTQAFF
>NA|TRBJ1-2|TRBV5-1|TRBD1
TGCGCCAGCAGCTATGGACAGGGGGACTATGGCTACACCTTC
CASSYGQGDYGYTF
>NA|TRBJ1-6|TRBV27|NA
TGTGCCAGCAGCTTAACCGACTCCGGGACACCCTATAATTCACCCCTCCACTTT
CASSLTDSGTPYNSPLHF
>NA|TRBJ1-1|TRBV19|NA
TGTGCCAGTAGTATAGCAGATAGGAGGCAGCAATGGGGGTTCGCTGAAGCTTTCTTT
CASSIADRRQQWGFAEAFF
>NA|TRBJ2-7|TRBV7-3|TRBD1
TGTGCCAGCAGCTTCTCGGGACAGGGCTACGAGCAGTACTTC
CASSFSGQGYEQYF
>once|TRBJ2-5|TRBV7-8|NA
TGTGCCAGCAGCTTAGAGACCCAGTACTTC
CASSLETQYF
>NA|TRBJ2-7|TRBV5-1|NA
TGCGCCAGCAGCCCTGGACTGCGCTCCTACGAGCAGTACTTC
CASSPGLRSYEQYF
>NA|TRBJ2-7|TRBV13|NA
TGTGCCAGCTCTGGGTTTCCAAGCGAGCAGTACTTC
CASSGFPSEQYF
>NA|TRBJ2-3|TRBV9|NA
TGTGCCAGCAGCGTAGGGGCAGGGTCAGGGACAGATACGCAGTATTTT
CASSVGAGSGTDTQYF
>NA|TRBJ1-1|TRBV6-6|NA
TGTGCCAGCATCGGACAGACGAACACTGAAGCTTTCTTT
CASIGQTNTEAFF
>NA|TRBJ1-2|TRBV29-1|NA
TGCAGCGTTGGAATGGGAAAGGACTGGGGCTACACCTTC
CSVGMGKDWGYTF
>NA|TRBJ2-1|TRBV19|TRBD1
TGTGCCAGTAGTATTCTCGGACAGGGGATAAATGAGCAGTTCTTC
CASSILGQGINEQFF
>NA|TRBJ2-7|TRBV6-6|TRBD1
TGTGCCAGCAGTCCCACCGGGACAGTAAACGAGCAGTACTTC
CASSPTGTVNEQYF
>NA|TRBJ2-7|TRBV7-9|NA
TGTGCCAGCAGCTTGGACACTTACGAGCAGTACTTC
CASSLDTYEQYF
>NA|TRBJ2-2|TRBV7-8|TRBD1
TGTGCCAGCAGCCCACGAACAGGGGGTACTGTAGGGGAGCTGTTTTTT
CASSPRTGGTVGELFF
>NA|TRBJ2-2|TRBV10-2|TRBD2
TGCGCCAGCAGCGGACTAGCGGCGAACACCGGGGAGCTGTTTTTT
CASSGLAANTGELFF
>NA|TRBJ2-1|TRBV5-5|NA
TGTGCCAGCAGCCCAAGGGACCGTACCTACAATGAGCAGTTCTTC
CASSPRDRTYNEQFF
>NA|TRBJ1-1|TRBV27|NA
TGTGCCAGCAAGAGGGAGGTGAGGACTGAAGCTTTCTTT
CASKREVRTEAFF
>NA|TRBJ2-7|TRBV7-2|NA
TGTGCCAGCAGCCCCCCGGCGGGGGCCGCTTACGAGCAGTACTTC
CASSPPAGAAYEQYF
>NA|TRBJ2-3|TRBV11-3|TRBD2
TGTGCCAGCAGCCCCGGGACTAGCGGCACAGATACGCAGTATTTT
CASSPGTSGTDTQYF
>NA|TRBJ1-2|TRBV30|NA
TGTGCCTGGGTTGGGGGCGCAGGGTATGGCTACACCTTC
CAWVGGAGYGYTF
>NA|TRBJ1-2|TRBV2|TRBD1
TGTGCCAACCGATCGCCCGGACAGGGAGATCATGGCTACACCTTC
CANRSPGQGDHGYTF
>NA|TRBJ1-5|TRBV9|NA
TGTGCCAGCAGCGTAATTCGTCTGCCCCAGCATTTT
CASSVIRLPQHF
>few|TRBJ1-1|TRBV29-1|NA
TGCAGCGTAAAGAACACTGAAGCTTTCTTT
CSVKNTEAFF
>NA|TRBJ2-2|TRBV30|NA
TGTGCCTGGAGTTCGGAATCGAACACCGGGGAGCTGTTTTTT
CAWSSESNTGELFF
>NA|TRBJ2-2|TRBV11-2|TRBD1
TGTGCCAGCAGCTTCGGACAGGGGAGGGTCGGGGAGCTGTTTTTT
CASSFGQGRVGELFF
>NA|TRBJ1-5|TRBV11-2|TRBD1
TGTGCCAGCAGCCGGGACAGGGCCAATCAGCCCCAGCATTTT
CASSRDRANQPQHF
>NA|TRBJ2-4|TRBV29-1|NA
TGCAGCGCTGGAGGCCGTGAGGAGGGTCAGTACTTC
CSAGGREEGQYF
>NA|TRBJ2-2|TRBV15|NA
TGTGCCACCAGCAGATTCGGGTTGGTTGGCGCGAACACCGGGGAGCTGTTTTTT
CATSRFGLVGANTGELFF
>NA|TRBJ1-3|TRBV7-9|NA
TGTGCCAGCAGCTTAGGTTTGGGGACGAGCTCTGGAAACACCATATATTTT
CASSLGLGTSSGNTIYF
>NA|TRBJ1-5|TRBV10-1|TRBD1
TGCGCCAGCAGTGAGGGACAGGGAAGGGGACAGCCCCAGCATTTT
CASSEGQGRGQPQHF
>NA|TRBJ2-1|TRBV2|NA
TGTGCCAGCGGAGAAGATGAGCAGTTCTTC
CASGEDEQFF
>few|TRBJ1-6|TRBV6-1|TRBD1
TGTGCCAGCAGTGAACACCACTCCGGGACAGGGGGAGGACCCCTCCACTTT
CASSEHHSGTGGGPLHF
>NA|TRBJ1-5|TRBV15|NA
TGTGCCACCAGCAGAGATCCTGTCAGCCTGAGGTTCGGTCAGCCCCAGCATTTT
CATSRDPVSLRFGQPQHF
>NA|TRBJ2-6|TRBV10-2|NA
TGCGCCAGCAGTGAGTCCCACCACTCTGGGGCCAACGTCCTGACTTTC
CASSESHHSGANVLTF
>NA|TRBJ1-1|TRBV7-3|NA
TGTGCCAGCAGCTTCCAGGACAGCCGGAACACTGAAGCTTTCTTT
CASSFQDSRNTEAFF
>NA|TRBJ1-2|TRBV7-6|NA
TGTGCCAGCAGCTTAGCGGTATCGGGCGGCGGGCATGGCTACACCTTC
CASSLAVSGGGHGYTF